Below, 2 T cell receptor beta chains from the same sample are listed, as sequenced in a study of control samples from healthy donors and cancer patients. Sequencing used immunoSEQ multiplex PCR; TCRdb keeps in-frame clones, though not all of them. Counted here are about 130,000 clones, about 92% occurring once; the ten biggest clones make up around 0.6%. Sequencing was carried out using PBMCs. The receptors here all came from a man of 80 years or more with head and neck cancer.

The gene calls are TRBV23-1 and TRBJ2-7; the D gene could be TRBD1 or TRBD2 (5 bases each). Being an ORF, TRBV23-1 has a function that is uncertain. The CDR3 runs 16 residues. V lost 0 bases, J lost 3 bases, and 15 bases lay in between. The CDR3 is CASSQSWGIGGYEQYF. In nucleotides, the CDR3 is TGCGCCAGCAGTCAATCGTGGGGGATCGGAGGCTACGAGCAGTACTTC.

This clone was seen only once. V gene TRBV7-2 combines with J gene TRBJ2-1; D is ambiguous. CDR3 size: 11 residues. The V end was cut by 6 bases, the J end by 4 bases, with 4 bases between. The germline V gene encodes CDR1 SGHTA and CDR2 FQGNSA. In DNA, the CDR3 is TGTGCCAGCAGGTTTTACAATGAGCAGTTCTTC. This translates into CASRFYNEQFF.